A single sample gave rise to the 8 T cell receptor beta chains below, sequenced in a study of shared clonotypes between healthy human individuals. TCRdb's table, derived via immunoSEQ multiplex PCR, lists solely in-frame clones and lacks some. The sample carries some 470,000 clones, 76% recorded once. The sequenced sample consisted of PBMCs. All receptors come from a woman aged 40 to 50 in good health. Some clones in this sample may be carry-over from other donors' samples.

V usage is TRBV28 and J usage is TRBJ1-6; maybe TRBD1 (6 bases). The V gene lost 0 bases and the J gene lost 4 bases, with 7 bases spanning the gap. The CDR3 runs to 15 residues. Germline CDR1 MDHEN, CDR2 SYDVKM. The CDR3 nucleotides read TGTGCCAGCAGTTTATGGGGACAATATAATTCACCCCTCCACTTT. This codes for CASSLWGQYNSPLHF.

The rearrangement joins TRBV30 to TRBJ1-4; a weak D match, TRBD1 (5 bases). V was clipped by 5 bases and J by 4 bases, with 17 bases between them. Germline-derived CDR1 and CDR2 are GTSNPN and SVGIG (reference sequence). CDR3 length equals 15 residues. CDR3 nucleotide sequence: TGTGCCTGGGCCCCCGACGGTGGGGGTAATGAAAAACTGTTTTTT. It yields the protein CAWAPDGGGNEKLFF.

The chain links TRBV4-2 to TRBJ1-1, with 9 bases aligning to TRBD1. The CDR3 contains 14 residues. Losses at the gene ends were 4 bases for V and 7 bases for J; bases not matched to a gene: 7. The V gene's germline CDR1 is LGHNA and CDR2 YNFKEQ. CDR3 bases: TGTGCCAGCAGCCGACGGACAGGGGCCATTGAAGCTTTCTTT. Protein sequence: CASSRRTGAIEAFF.

As concerns this clone: Mismatch with germline at one junction end may stem from a read error. This rearrangement joins TRBV5-4 to TRBJ2-6; TRBD2 might be the D (6 bases). Germline CDR1 is SGHNT and CDR2 is YYREEE (reference sequence). The CDR3 is 17 amino acids. The CDR3 region is CASSQDPGTSGANVLTF. The CDR3 nucleotides read TGCGCCAGCAGCCAAGATCCAGGGACTTCTGGGGCCAACGTCCTGACTTTC.

V and J are TRBV30 and TRBJ2-6; D uncertain. The CDR3 is made up of 18 amino acids. The V end was cut by 1 base, the J end by 2 bases, with 18 bases between. Per the germline V gene, CDR1 is GTSNPN and CDR2 is SVGIG (reference sequence). CDR3 coding DNA: TGTGCCTGGAGTGCATATAGGACCTCCGGCACTGGGGCCAACGTCCTGACTTTC. It translates to CAWSAYRTSGTGANVLTF.

Concerning this clone itself: The same CDR3 is also encoded by other DNA sequences in this sample. The rearrangement uses TRBV5-6 and TRBJ2-7; no definite D call. V lost 0 bases and J 2 bases, leaving 12 bases between the germline ends. Germline V CDR1 and CDR2: SGHDT, YYEEEE. The CDR3 runs to 15 residues. Written as DNA, the CDR3 is TGTGCCAGCAGCTTGGGACAAGGCTTAACCTACGAGCAGTACTTC. As protein: CASSLGQGLTYEQYF. The variable domain in full, with the rest retrieved from reference TRBV5-6 and TRBJ2-7, is DAGVTQSPTHLIKTRGQQVTLRCSPKSGHDTVSWYQQALGQGPQFIFQYYEEEERQRGNFPDRFSGHQFPNYSSELNVNALLLGDSALYLCASSLGQGLTYEQYFGPGTRLTVT.

The CDR3 loop is CASSEGEIYEQYF. In DNA, the CDR3 is TGTGCCAGCTCGGAGGGGGAGATCTACGAGCAGTACTTC. The rearrangement links TRBV18 to TRBJ2-7, with D perhaps given as TRBD1 or TRBD2 (6 bases each). CDR1 is KGHSH, CDR2 LQKENI, per germline. With 6 bases removed from V and 3 bases from J, the gap between germline ends came to 12 bases. The CDR3 loop spans 13 amino acids.

This clone was counted between two and nine times. The chain employs TRBV29-1 and TRBJ1-1, with 8 bases lining up with TRBD1. Germline V CDR1 and CDR2: SQVTM, ANQGSEA. Trimming took 5 bases from V and 1 from J; bases not matched to a gene: 6. The CDR3 extends over 14 amino acids. DNA for the CDR3: TGCAGCGTTAAGGGACAGGCAACGAACACTGAAGCTTTCTTT. This gives the protein CSVKGQATNTEAFF.